The 31 T cell receptor beta chains below were found in one sample sequenced in a study of blood T cells in healthy people across ages (dated by TCRdb to 2014 to 2015). Libraries were built with 5' RACE. Sequencing relied on an Illumina HiSeq 2500. A second PCR of about 7 to 12 cycles was performed with a sample-barcoded 5' primer and a J-beta primer mix. TCRdb reprocessing: public reads trimmed at Q25 with fastp, clones called with MiXCR, in-frame beta chains kept. Every CDR3 protein is listed once, alongside the most common genes and DNA of its rows. The sample records hundreds of thousands of distinct CDR3 sequences, roughly 49% of which are singletons. The ten largest clonotypes hold around a third of the sample. Sequenced: blood. The source is a woman aged 60-75 years in good health.

This clonotype was detected a few times. The junction shows a germline mismatch at one end, possibly a read error. V and J are TRBV29-1 and TRBJ2-1; 8 positions agree with TRBD2. The CDR3 sequence is 12 residues long. The V gene's germline CDR1 is SQVTM and CDR2 ANQGSEA. CDR3 loop: CSPRGGGNQQFF. The CDR3 DNA reads TGCAGCCCCCGGGGGGGAGGCAATCAGCAGTTCTTC.

Note on this clonotype: A junction end diverges from the germline sequence, so it may reflect a read error. V and J are TRBV7-2 and TRBJ2-1; tentatively, D is TRBD1 (6 bases). Germline-derived CDR1 and CDR2 are SGHTA and FQGNSA. The CDR3 runs 12 residues. CDR3 protein: CAGSSQGGEQFF. The CDR3 bases are TGTGCCGGCAGCTCACAGGGTGGTGAGCAGTTCTTC.

This chain uses TRBV7-6 with TRBJ2-1; 11 bases align to TRBD2. The DNA end is a closer match to TRBJ2-7, so the J assignment may be wrong. Germline V CDR1 and CDR2: SGHVS, FNYEAQ. CDR3 length: 19 residues. The CDR3 region is CASSLVGSGRAGPYNEQYF. CDR3 in DNA: TGTGCCAGCAGCTTAGTGGGTAGCGGGAGGGCCGGCCCCTACAATGAGCAGTACTTC.

The chain uses TRBV12-3 or TRBV12-4 and TRBJ2-3; the D gene is possibly TRBD1 (6 bases). This CDR3 has 15 residues. V gave up 6 bases and J gave up 1 base, with 14 bases separating them. DNA of the CDR3: TGTGCCAGCAGCCCCCGGGACACCCGCACAGATACGCAGTATTTT. Protein: CASSPRDTRTDTQYF.

This clonotype was detected only a few times. J is TRBJ2-1 and V is TRBV10-3; 10 bases are shared with TRBD2. J was trimmed by 15 bases and V by 2 bases; bases with no gene match: 4. The V gene's germline CDR1 is ENHRY and CDR2 SYGVKD. The CDR3 runs 12 residues. As DNA, the CDR3 is TGTGCCATCAGTGAGGAACTAGCGGGATGGTTCTTC. Protein sequence: CAISEELAGWFF.

The chain carries TRBV20-1 and TRBJ2-7; no clear D. The germline gives CDR1 DFQATT, CDR2 SNEGSKA (reference sequence). CDR3 size: 15 residues. V dropped 0 bases and J dropped 0 bases, with 12 bases sitting between them. The CDR3 coding sequence is TGCAGTGCTAGAGAGATCCACCTGGGCTCCTACGAGCAGTACTTC. Protein: CSAREIHLGSYEQYF.

The rearrangement links TRBV7-7 to TRBJ2-5; 9 nucleotides line up with TRBD1. V gave up 5 bases and J gave up 2 bases; unmatched junction bases: 6. CDR3 length: 15 residues. Germline V lookup: CDR1 SSHAT, CDR2 FNYEAQ (reference sequence). The CDR3 DNA reads TGTGCCAGCAGCCCGTTGGGGACAGGGCAAGAGACCCAGTACTTC. Its protein product is CASSPLGTGQETQYF.

The V and J genes are TRBV6-5 and TRBJ1-2; a possible D gene is TRBD1 (6 bases). V shed 6 bases and J shed 4 bases, with 15 bases lying between them. Germline V gene data show CDR1 as MNHEY and CDR2 as SVGAGI. This CDR3 is built from 14 residues. CDR3 loop: CASSRSGGRYGYTF. As DNA, the CDR3 is TGTGCCAGCAGCCGCTCCGGGGGCCGCTATGGCTACACCTTC.

V is TRBV20-1 and J is TRBJ2-1; D gene unclear. V was cut by 3 bases and J by 0 bases, with 12 bases left in between. CDR3 length: 15 amino acids. Germline CDR1 and CDR2: DFQATT and SNEGSKA (reference sequence). The CDR3 reads CSARLVTSSYNEQFF. CDR3 nucleotide sequence: TGCAGTGCTAGGCTCGTGACAAGCTCCTACAATGAGCAGTTCTTC.

This chain links TRBV29-1 with TRBJ2-4; a weak D match, TRBD2 (5 bases). The DNA end lines up better with TRBJ2-7; the J call may be wrong. The CDR3 contains 12 residues. CDR1 SQVTM and CDR2 ANQGSEA come from the germline V gene. The CDR3 region has the DNA TGCAGCGTTCGAGAGGGTGATGACGAGCAGTACTTC. Protein sequence: CSVREGDDEQYF.

V and J are TRBV12-3 or TRBV12-4 and TRBJ1-6; D gene ambiguous. V lost 6 bases and J 10 bases, leaving 16 bases between the germline ends. CDR3 size: 14 residues. CDR3 nucleotides: TGTGCCAGCAGCGAAACCTCCCCTGGATCACCCCTCCACTTT. Its translation: CASSETSPGSPLHF.

The chain recombines TRBV27 with TRBJ1-5; D remains unclear. Germline assignment: CDR1 MNHEY and CDR2 SMNVEV (reference sequence). This CDR3 has 12 amino acids. V was pared by 9 bases and J by 10 bases, with 16 bases between. CDR3 coding DNA: TGTGCCAGGAGCCACTGGGGTCGCCCCCAGCATTTT. This encodes CARSHWGRPQHF.

The chain links TRBV28 to TRBJ2-4; 10 nucleotides match TRBD1. The J call may be wrong; the DNA end is better matched by TRBJ2-7. The CDR3 sequence is 16 residues long. Germline assignment: CDR1 MDHEN and CDR2 SYDVKM. The CDR3 region has the DNA TGTGCCAGCAGTCCGTTGGACAGGGGGTACTTGTACGAGCAGTACTTC. This encodes CASSPLDRGYLYEQYF.

This clonotype has more than one count but fewer than ten. The chain joins TRBV20-1 to TRBJ2-3, with a tentative D call TRBD1 (7 bases). Germline V gene sequence: CDR1 DFQATT, CDR2 SNEGSKA (reference sequence). The CDR3 sequence is 14 residues long. Trimming took off 6 bases at V and 6 bases at J, with 19 bases between the two ends. The CDR3 region is CSARAEGARDTQYF. The CDR3 bases are TGCAGTGCCCGCGCGGAGGGGGCGCGGGATACGCAGTATTTT.

This clonotype showed up just a few times. The chain uses TRBV11-1 and TRBJ2-7; 8 bases agree with TRBD1. The germline CDR1 and CDR2 sequences are SGHAT and FQDESV (reference sequence). With 5 bases clipped from V and 3 bases from J, the junction kept 9 bases outside the gene matches. This CDR3 is 15 amino acids long. The CDR3 is CASSLSRTGRYEQYF. CDR3 in DNA: TGTGCCAGCAGCCTATCCAGGACAGGGCGCTACGAGCAGTACTTC.

V usage is TRBV6-5 and J usage is TRBJ2-1; no reliable D call. The germline V and J ends were trimmed by 6 bases and 5 bases, with 8 bases remaining between them. Germline V gene data show CDR1 as MNHEY and CDR2 as SVGAGI. The CDR3 runs to 12 residues. The CDR3 nucleotides are TGTGCCAGCAGAATTCAAAACAATGAGCAGTTCTTC. Its protein is CASRIQNNEQFF.

The chain employs TRBV5-1 and TRBJ2-5, with D possibly called TRBD1 or TRBD2 (5 bases each). The CDR3 extends over 14 amino acids. Germline V gene data show CDR1 as SGHRS and CDR2 as YFSETQ. Trimming cost V 4 bases and J 4 bases, with 14 bases left between them. In nucleotides, the CDR3 is TGCGCCAGCAGCCCCGGGACCCCGGGAGAGACCCAGTACTTC. Residues: CASSPGTPGETQYF. The variable domain in full, with the rest retrieved from reference TRBV5-1 and TRBJ2-5, is KAGVTQTPRYLIKTRGQQVTLSCSPISGHRSVSWYQQTPGQGLQFLFEYFSETQRNKGNFPGRFSGRQFSNSRSEMNVSTLELGDSALYLCASSPGTPGETQYFGPGTRLLVL.

The rearrangement links TRBV5-1 to TRBJ2-6, with D tentatively TRBD2 (5 bases). This CDR3 spans 17 amino acids. V was trimmed by 0 bases and J by 0 bases, leaving 10 bases between them. Germline CDR1 is SGHRS and CDR2 is YFSETQ. The CDR3: CASSLGTAGSGANVLTF. Here the CDR3 DNA reads TGCGCCAGCAGCTTGGGGACTGCCGGCTCTGGGGCCAACGTCCTGACTTTC. Full variable domain (missing parts from reference TRBV5-1 and TRBJ2-6): KAGVTQTPRYLIKTRGQQVTLSCSPISGHRSVSWYQQTPGQGLQFLFEYFSETQRNKGNFPGRFSGRQFSNSRSEMNVSTLELGDSALYLCASSLGTAGSGANVLTFGAGSRLTVL.

The chain employs TRBV27 and TRBJ2-1; TRBD2 matches 14 bases. Looked up from germline, CDR1 is MNHEY and CDR2 is SMNVEV (reference sequence). J lost 8 bases, V lost 5 bases, and 5 bases had no gene match. This CDR3 comprises 15 residues. The CDR3 region is CASSRGTSGRYEQFF. The CDR3 coding sequence is TGTGCCAGCAGTCGCGGGACTAGCGGGAGATATGAGCAGTTCTTC.

This clonotype was picked up a small number of times. V and J are TRBV7-9 and TRBJ2-1, with TRBD2 matching over 11 bases. Unmatched junction bases numbered 14, after V lost 4 bases and J lost 0 bases. The CDR3 is 20 residues long. The germline V gene encodes CDR1 SEHNR and CDR2 FQNEAQ (reference sequence). CDR3 nucleotides: TGTGCCAGCAGCTCCCAGGGTCTAGCGGGAGGCCAGAGCTCCTACAATGAGCAGTTCTTC. Translated, it gives CASSSQGLAGGQSSYNEQFF.

This rearrangement joins TRBV27 to TRBJ1-2; 9 bases match TRBD1. CDR3 size: 14 residues. Germline V gives CDR1 MNHEY, CDR2 SMNVEV (reference sequence). V was clipped by 5 bases and J by 11 bases; unmatched bases: 12. The CDR3, as DNA: TGTGCCAGCAGTCCCTACCGGGACAGGGTCCCTTACACCTTC. Its protein is CASSPYRDRVPYTF.

The J gene is TRBJ1-2, the V gene TRBV29-1; unclear D gene. Trimming took off 3 bases at V and 8 bases at J, with 13 bases between the two ends. Germline CDR1 and CDR2: SQVTM and ANQGSEA. This CDR3 spans 12 amino acids. In nucleotides, the CDR3 is TGCAGCGTTGATTTCACGGGTTACGGCTACACCTTC. Translated, it gives CSVDFTGYGYTF. Full variable domain (remainder filled in from reference TRBV29-1 and TRBJ1-2): SAVISQKPSRDICQRGTSLTIQCQVDSQVTMMFWYRQQPGQSLTLIATANQGSEATYESGFVIDKFPISRPNLTFSTLTVSNMSPEDSSIYLCSVDFTGYGYTFGSGTRLTVV.

Only a few counts were recorded for this clonotype. The CDR3 loop reads CSVETTPGSPLHF. CDR3 nucleotides: TGCAGCGTAGAGACCACCCCAGGCTCACCCCTCCACTTT. The rearrangement uses TRBV29-1 and TRBJ1-6; no clear D. The CDR3 sequence is 13 residues long. Trimming removed 6 bases at V and 10 bases at J, with 16 bases between. Germline CDR1 and CDR2: SQVTM and ANQGSEA.

This clonotype turned up a few times. The J gene is TRBJ1-2, the V gene TRBV6-1, with a possible D match to TRBD1 (5 bases). Trimming shortened V by 5 bases and J by 1 base, and 14 bases separated the two germline ends. Germline values: CDR1 MNHNS, CDR2 SASEGT. This CDR3 has 15 residues. CDR3: CASSPRDGVNYGYTF. DNA for the CDR3: TGTGCCAGCAGTCCCCGGGACGGTGTTAACTATGGCTACACCTTC.

This clonotype was seen only once. This may come from a read error, since a much larger clone is one base off. The V gene is TRBV15, the J gene TRBJ2-5, with 7 bases matching TRBD1. The J call may be in error: the DNA end matches TRBJ2-7 better. CDR3 length equals 15 residues. The germline V gene encodes CDR1 LNHNV and CDR2 YYDKDF (reference sequence). CDR3 in amino acids: CATSRVGTVIPEQYF. CDR3 in DNA: TGTGCCACCAGCAGAGTAGGGACAGTGATCCCCGAGCAGTACTTC.

This clonotype was recorded a few times. The gene calls are TRBV18 and TRBJ2-1, with no clear D. The V gene's germline CDR1 is KGHSH and CDR2 LQKENI. The CDR3 length is 17 residues. Between the trimmed V and J ends, which lost 4 bases and 4 bases, there was a span of 20 bases. This CDR3 is CASSQLSSGRQYNEQFF. Written as DNA, the CDR3 is TGTGCCAGCTCACAGCTGAGTTCGGGCCGGCAATACAATGAGCAGTTCTTC.

In its sample, this clonotype was seen a few times. The V gene is TRBV21-1, the J gene TRBJ2-5; TRBD1 was called by the table and not checked on the DNA. TRBV21-1 constitutes a pseudogene. The CDR3 loop spans 15 amino acids. The chain's CDR3 is CASSPNGRDQETQYF. The CDR3 DNA sequence: TGTGCCAGCAGCCCAAACGGGAGGGACCAAGAGACCCAGTACTTC.

The chain has TRBV7-3 and TRBJ2-3, with D possibly matching TRBD1 (5 bases). This CDR3 has 13 amino acids. Per the germline V gene, CDR1 is SGHTA and CDR2 is FQGTGA. V dropped 2 bases and J dropped 4 bases, with 7 bases sitting between them. The CDR3: CASSLYRPDTQYF. The CDR3 DNA sequence: TGTGCCAGCAGCTTATACAGGCCAGATACGCAGTATTTT.

The V gene is TRBV2, the J gene TRBJ2-5; 7 bases fit TRBD1. This CDR3 contains 14 residues. The V segment lost 4 bases and the J segment 4 bases; nucleotides outside the gene matches: 6. Germline loops: CDR1 SNHLY, CDR2 FYNNEI. The CDR3 region is CASSGGTALETQYF. DNA of the CDR3: TGTGCCAGCAGTGGTGGGACAGCACTAGAGACCCAGTACTTC.

This clonotype was seen a handful of times. V gene TRBV14 combines with J gene TRBJ2-5; tentative D call: TRBD1 (5 bases). V was cut by 6 bases and J by 6 bases, with 14 bases left in between. This CDR3 has 13 residues. The germline CDR1 and CDR2 sequences are SGHDN and FVKESK. The CDR3 loop is CASRSARQKTQYF. In DNA form, the CDR3 reads TGTGCCAGCAGGTCGGCCAGACAGAAGACCCAGTACTTC.

The chain has TRBV10-3 and TRBJ1-2; 7 bases line up with TRBD1. The germline CDR1 and CDR2 sequences are ENHRY and SYGVKD. The CDR3 runs 12 residues. V dropped 4 bases and J dropped 8; count of bases not matched to a gene: 4. This CDR3 reads CAISATGDGYTF. DNA of the CDR3: TGTGCCATCAGTGCAACAGGGGACGGCTACACCTTC.